Below are 18 T cell receptor beta chains sequenced from a single sample in a study of blood T cell repertoires in COVID-19 (dated by TCRdb to 2019 to 2021). Library method: the immunoSEQ multiplex PCR assay. As stored in TCRdb, this immuneACCESS dataset retains in-frame rearrangements with V and J assigned. A fraction of the clones does not appear; measured against another copy, unresolved V genes explain less than half of the discrepancy, and the remainder lacks a known reason. The sample profile shows 90,000 to 120,000 clones; approximately 88% of them were found once. The ten most abundant clones make up 6.8% of the sample. The sequencing input was peripheral blood. The receptors shown here come from a man between 45 and 60 years old with active or convalescent COVID-19.

The rearrangement links TRBV28 to TRBJ1-6, with D maybe TRBD1 (5 bases). The ends were cut back, 7 bases at V and 7 bases at J, with 17 bases in the middle. The CDR3 runs to 15 residues. In germline, CDR1 is MDHEN, CDR2 SYDVKM. CDR3: CASNKPGLKNSPLHF. CDR3 in DNA: TGTGCCAGCAATAAGCCGGGACTCAAAAATTCACCCCTCCACTTT.

The V gene is TRBV28, the J gene TRBJ2-1; 13 bases fit TRBD2. The V gene's germline CDR1 is MDHEN and CDR2 SYDVKM. The V and J ends lost 10 bases and 7 bases, in that order; junction bases with no gene match: 4. The CDR3 sequence is 13 residues long. CDR3 DNA: TGTGCCACCCGACTAGCGGGAGGAAATGAGCAGTTCTTC. Protein product: CATRLAGGNEQFF.

This chain joins TRBV19 and TRBJ1-6; 9 bases map to TRBD1. This CDR3 has 14 amino acids. After removal of 8 bases from V and 9 bases from J, the junction contained 8 bases not matched to a gene. The germline CDR1 and CDR2 sequences are LNHDA and SQIVND (reference sequence). The CDR3 DNA follows: TGTGCCAGTCGGACAGGGGAGCTTATTTCACCCCTCCACTTT. Protein: CASRTGELISPLHF. Full variable domain (missing parts from reference TRBV19 and TRBJ1-6): DGGITQSPKYLFRKEGQNVTLSCEQNLNHDAMYWYRQDPGQGLRLIYYSQIVNDFQKGDIAEGYSVSREKKESFPLTVTSAQKNPTAFYLCASRTGELISPLHFGNGTRLTVT.

The V gene is TRBV12-3 or TRBV12-4, the J gene TRBJ2-7, with 10 bases fitting TRBD1. V lost 9 bases and J lost 11; bases outside the gene matches: 13. The CDR3 has 13 amino acids. The CDR3 DNA is TGTGCCAGTTCTCCGGGACAGGGGTTCCGGGAGTACTTC. Its translation is CASSPGQGFREYF.

V and J are TRBV29-1 and TRBJ2-3; 7 bases match TRBD2. Germline V gene sequence: CDR1 SQVTM, CDR2 ANQGSEA. Trimming at V came to 2 bases and at J to 0 bases, leaving 5 bases not matched to a gene. There are 15 residues in the CDR3. The CDR3: CSVERLAESTDTQYF. The CDR3 DNA is TGCAGCGTTGAACGACTAGCAGAAAGCACAGATACGCAGTATTTT.

The rearrangement links TRBV21-1 to TRBJ1-3; the DNA was not used to check the table's D call, TRBD1. TRBV21-1 is a recognized pseudogene. The CDR3 extends over 15 amino acids. CDR3: CASSPGQHSGNTIYF. In DNA form, the CDR3 reads TGTGCCAGCAGCCCGGGACAGCACTCTGGAAACACCATATATTTT.

The V gene is TRBV7-9, the J gene TRBJ1-3; the D is unclear. V was cut by 5 bases and J by 4 bases, with 15 bases left in between. This CDR3 has 15 amino acids. Germline CDR1 and CDR2: SEHNR and FQNEAQ (reference sequence). DNA of the CDR3: TGTGCCAGCAGCGACCCGGGAGTTCAAGGAAACACCATATATTTT. It yields the protein CASSDPGVQGNTIYF.

This rearrangement joins TRBV28 to TRBJ2-3; D not resolved. Per the germline V gene, CDR1 is MDHEN and CDR2 is SYDVKM. The CDR3 extends over 13 amino acids. With 7 bases removed from V and 4 bases from J, the gap between germline ends came to 12 bases. The CDR3 region is CASTSPRPDTQYF. CDR3 in DNA: TGTGCCAGCACCTCCCCGCGCCCAGATACGCAGTATTTT.

The chain links TRBV19 to TRBJ1-5; D is uncertain. The CDR3 spans 15 residues. The germline V gene encodes CDR1 LNHDA and CDR2 SQIVND (reference sequence). Trimming took off 3 bases at V and 0 bases at J, with 9 bases between the two ends. The CDR3 nucleotides are TGTGCCAGTAGTATGACCAGACTTAGCAATCAGCCCCAGCATTTT. Amino acids: CASSMTRLSNQPQHF.

The chain uses TRBV7-9 and TRBJ2-7, with D unclear. With 5 bases removed from V and 5 bases from J, the gap between germline ends came to 7 bases. The CDR3 has 11 amino acids. Looked up from germline, CDR1 is SEHNR and CDR2 is FQNEAQ (reference sequence). CDR3 in amino acids: CASSPQDEQYF. The CDR3 DNA follows: TGTGCCAGCAGCCCCCAGGACGAGCAGTACTTC.

The genes are TRBV30 and TRBJ2-3, with 10 bases fitting TRBD2. Germline V gene lookup returns CDR1 GTSNPN and CDR2 SVGIG (reference sequence). Trimming removed 7 bases from V and 6 bases from J; junction bases left unmatched: 13. CDR3 length equals 15 residues. The CDR3 DNA is TGTGCCTTTGAGACTAGCGGGCAAAGTGGGGATACGCAGTATTTT. Amino acids: CAFETSGQSGDTQYF.

J is TRBJ1-1 and V is TRBV29-1; 11 bases line up with TRBD1. This CDR3 comprises 13 residues. Germline CDR1 and CDR2: SQVTM and ANQGSEA. The V segment lost 7 bases and the J segment 5 bases; nucleotides outside the gene matches: 6. The CDR3 DNA is TGCAGCGGCCTGGGACAGGGGGTTACTGAAGCTTTCTTT. Translating gives CSGLGQGVTEAFF.

This chain links TRBV10-1 with TRBJ2-3; perhaps TRBD1 as D (6 bases). The CDR3 runs to 14 residues. Germline CDR1 WNHNN, CDR2 SYGVQD (reference sequence). Trimming removed 3 bases from V and 5 bases from J, with 12 bases in between. The CDR3 region has the DNA TGCGCCAGCAGTGAACTGGGGGCCCGAGATACGCAGTATTTT. Encoded protein: CASSELGARDTQYF.

This chain connects TRBV28 to TRBJ2-7, with TRBD2 matching over 8 bases. Trimming took 5 bases from V and 2 from J; bases not matched to a gene: 8. CDR3 size: 15 residues. The germline V gene encodes CDR1 MDHEN and CDR2 SYDVKM. The CDR3 nucleotides are TGTGCCAGCAGTCCTCTAGCGGGCGAGCCCTACGAGCAGTACTTC. This translates into CASSPLAGEPYEQYF.

The chain is built from TRBV5-1 and TRBJ2-3, with D perhaps TRBD2 (6 bases). Deletions cut 3 bases from V and 7 bases from J, with 12 bases between. The CDR3 consists of 13 residues. Germline V gives CDR1 SGHRS, CDR2 YFSETQ. In DNA, the CDR3 is TGCGCCAGCAGCTCGGACTATGGTAATACGCAGTATTTT. This encodes CASSSDYGNTQYF.

This clone was seen once. The chain recombines TRBV27 with TRBJ1-1, with a weak D call TRBD1 (6 bases). Germline assignment: CDR1 MNHEY and CDR2 SMNVEV (reference sequence). This CDR3 comprises 15 residues. Trimming cost V 5 bases and J 4 bases, with 17 bases left between them. CDR3 nucleotides: TGTGCCAGCAGTCTCCGAGGGGGGGTCTTCACTGAAGCTTTCTTT. Its translation: CASSLRGGVFTEAFF.

The rearrangement links TRBV24-1 to TRBJ1-5, with TRBD1 matching over 7 bases. The CDR3 extends over 18 amino acids. CDR1 is KGHDR, CDR2 SFDVKD, per germline. The J segment lost 6 bases and the V segment lost 0 bases, leaving 13 bases of the junction unmatched. The CDR3 DNA follows: TGTGCCACCAGTGATTTGCTCAGGAGACAGGGTAGGAGTCAGCCCCAGCATTTT. It encodes CATSDLLRRQGRSQPQHF.

The rearrangement joins TRBV28 to TRBJ2-7; D is perhaps TRBD1 (6 bases). The germline V gene has CDR1 MDHEN and CDR2 SYDVKM. The CDR3 length is 15 residues. Deletions cut 7 bases from V and 0 bases from J, with 16 bases between. The CDR3: CASTRPGTSSYEQYF. CDR3 nucleotides: TGTGCCAGCACCCGACCCGGGACAAGCTCCTACGAGCAGTACTTC.